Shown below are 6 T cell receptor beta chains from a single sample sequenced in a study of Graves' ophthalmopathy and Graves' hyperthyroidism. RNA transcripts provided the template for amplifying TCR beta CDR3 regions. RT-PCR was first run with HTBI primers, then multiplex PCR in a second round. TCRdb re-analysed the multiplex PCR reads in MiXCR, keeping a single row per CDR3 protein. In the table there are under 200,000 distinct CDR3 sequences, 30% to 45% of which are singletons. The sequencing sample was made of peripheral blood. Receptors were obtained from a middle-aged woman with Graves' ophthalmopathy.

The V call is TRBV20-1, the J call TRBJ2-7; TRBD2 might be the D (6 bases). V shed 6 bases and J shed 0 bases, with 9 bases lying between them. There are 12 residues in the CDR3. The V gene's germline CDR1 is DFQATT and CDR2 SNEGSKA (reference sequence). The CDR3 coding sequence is TGCAGTGCGGGGGACTTCTCCTACGAGCAGTACTTC. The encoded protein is CSAGDFSYEQYF.

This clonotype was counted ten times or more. The CDR3 is CASSPNPTSYDEQYF. DNA of the CDR3: TGTGCCAGCAGCCCGAACCCGACTAGTTATGACGAGCAGTACTTC. The chain links TRBV7-2 to TRBJ2-7, with D tentatively TRBD2 (6 bases). Germline assignment: CDR1 SGHTA and CDR2 FQGNSA. Trimming removed 5 bases from V and 5 bases from J, with 19 bases in between. This CDR3 spans 15 amino acids.

CDR3 amino acids: CASSPGQLSNIQYF. The CDR3 region has the DNA TGTGCCAGCAGCCCGGGACAGTTGTCCAACATTCAGTACTTC. V and J are TRBV28 and TRBJ2-4; TRBD1 matches at 7 bases. The CDR3 sequence is 14 residues long. V lost 6 bases to trimming and J lost 7 bases; unmatched junction nucleotides: 9. Germline CDR1 is MDHEN and CDR2 is SYDVKM.

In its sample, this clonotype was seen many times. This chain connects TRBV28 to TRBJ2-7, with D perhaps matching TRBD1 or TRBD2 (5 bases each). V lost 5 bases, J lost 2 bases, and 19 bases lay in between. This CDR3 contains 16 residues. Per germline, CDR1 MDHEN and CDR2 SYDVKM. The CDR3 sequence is CASSPPFRGLAYEQYF. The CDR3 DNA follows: TGTGCCAGCAGTCCGCCGTTCCGGGGCCTTGCCTACGAGCAGTACTTC.

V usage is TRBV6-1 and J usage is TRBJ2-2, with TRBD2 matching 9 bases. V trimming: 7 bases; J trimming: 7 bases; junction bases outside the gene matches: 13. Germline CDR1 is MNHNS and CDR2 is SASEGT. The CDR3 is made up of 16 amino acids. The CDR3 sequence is CASTAPAGGPIGELFF. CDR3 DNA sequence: TGTGCCAGCACAGCCCCCGCGGGAGGGCCAATCGGGGAGCTGTTTTTT.

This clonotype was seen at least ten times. CDR3 loop: CATSKSRNYGYTF. The CDR3 DNA is TGTGCCACCAGTAAGTCAAGAAACTATGGCTACACCTTC. The gene calls are TRBV24-1 and TRBJ1-2; D is unresolved. Germline lookup yields CDR1 KGHDR and CDR2 SFDVKD. There are 13 residues in the CDR3. The V gene lost 6 bases and the J gene lost 2 bases, with 9 bases spanning the gap.